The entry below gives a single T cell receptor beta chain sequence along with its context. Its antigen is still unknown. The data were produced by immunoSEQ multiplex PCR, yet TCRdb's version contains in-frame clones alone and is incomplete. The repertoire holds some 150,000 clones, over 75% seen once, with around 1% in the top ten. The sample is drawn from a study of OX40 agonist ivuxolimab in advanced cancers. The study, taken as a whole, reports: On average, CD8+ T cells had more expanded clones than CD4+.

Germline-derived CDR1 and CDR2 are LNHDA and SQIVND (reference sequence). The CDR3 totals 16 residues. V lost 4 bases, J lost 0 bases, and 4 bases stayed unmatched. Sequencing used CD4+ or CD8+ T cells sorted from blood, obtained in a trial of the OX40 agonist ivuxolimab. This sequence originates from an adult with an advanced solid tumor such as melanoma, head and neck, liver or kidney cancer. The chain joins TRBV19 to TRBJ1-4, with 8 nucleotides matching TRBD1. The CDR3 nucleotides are TGTGCCAGTAGTAAGGGACAGGCATCAACTAATGAAAAACTGTTTTTT. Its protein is CASSKGQASTNEKLFF.